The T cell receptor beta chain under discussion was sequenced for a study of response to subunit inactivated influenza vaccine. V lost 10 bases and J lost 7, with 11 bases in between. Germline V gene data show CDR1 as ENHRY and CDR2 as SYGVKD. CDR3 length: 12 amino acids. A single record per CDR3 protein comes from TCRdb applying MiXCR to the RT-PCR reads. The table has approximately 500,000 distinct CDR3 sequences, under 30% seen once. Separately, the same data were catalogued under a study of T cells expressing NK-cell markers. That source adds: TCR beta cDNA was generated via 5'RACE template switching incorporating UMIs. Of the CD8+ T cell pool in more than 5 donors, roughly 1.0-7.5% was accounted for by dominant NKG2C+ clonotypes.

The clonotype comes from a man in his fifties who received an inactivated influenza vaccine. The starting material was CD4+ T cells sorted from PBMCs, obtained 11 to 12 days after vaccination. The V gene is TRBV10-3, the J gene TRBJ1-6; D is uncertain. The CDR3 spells CATRTGNSPLHF. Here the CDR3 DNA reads TGTGCCACCCGGACGGGAAATTCACCCCTCCACTTT.